This T cell receptor beta chain was found in a study of control samples from healthy donors and cancer patients. Repertoires were generated with immunoSEQ multiplex PCR, while TCRdb's copy carries only in-frame clones and drops some. This sample has around 250,000 clones, with roughly 87% found just once. The CDR3 runs to 15 residues. The trim removed 4 bases at V and 7 bases at J, leaving 9 bases unmatched. Germline V gives CDR1 LGHDT, CDR2 YNNKEL (reference sequence). This clonotype was sampled from a woman aged 55-70 years with lung cancer. Material for sequencing was PBMCs. The chain has TRBV3-1 (or the pseudogene TRBV3-2) and TRBJ2-3, with 9 bases identical to TRBD2. The CDR3 nucleotides read TGTGCCAGCAGCCCCCCGGAGCGGGAGGCAAATACGCAGTATTTT. Translating gives CASSPPEREANTQYF.